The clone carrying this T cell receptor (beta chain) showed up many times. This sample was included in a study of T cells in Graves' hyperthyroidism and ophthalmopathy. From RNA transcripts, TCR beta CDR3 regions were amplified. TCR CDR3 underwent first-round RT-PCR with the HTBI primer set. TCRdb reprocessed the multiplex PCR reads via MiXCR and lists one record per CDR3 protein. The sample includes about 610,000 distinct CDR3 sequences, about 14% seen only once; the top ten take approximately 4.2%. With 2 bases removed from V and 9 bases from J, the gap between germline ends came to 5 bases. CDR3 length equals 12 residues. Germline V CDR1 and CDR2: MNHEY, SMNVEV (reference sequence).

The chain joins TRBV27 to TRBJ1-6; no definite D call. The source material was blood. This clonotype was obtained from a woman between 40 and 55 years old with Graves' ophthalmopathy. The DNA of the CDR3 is TGTGCCAGCAGTTTAAGGTCTTCACCCCTCCACTTT. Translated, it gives CASSLRSSPLHF.